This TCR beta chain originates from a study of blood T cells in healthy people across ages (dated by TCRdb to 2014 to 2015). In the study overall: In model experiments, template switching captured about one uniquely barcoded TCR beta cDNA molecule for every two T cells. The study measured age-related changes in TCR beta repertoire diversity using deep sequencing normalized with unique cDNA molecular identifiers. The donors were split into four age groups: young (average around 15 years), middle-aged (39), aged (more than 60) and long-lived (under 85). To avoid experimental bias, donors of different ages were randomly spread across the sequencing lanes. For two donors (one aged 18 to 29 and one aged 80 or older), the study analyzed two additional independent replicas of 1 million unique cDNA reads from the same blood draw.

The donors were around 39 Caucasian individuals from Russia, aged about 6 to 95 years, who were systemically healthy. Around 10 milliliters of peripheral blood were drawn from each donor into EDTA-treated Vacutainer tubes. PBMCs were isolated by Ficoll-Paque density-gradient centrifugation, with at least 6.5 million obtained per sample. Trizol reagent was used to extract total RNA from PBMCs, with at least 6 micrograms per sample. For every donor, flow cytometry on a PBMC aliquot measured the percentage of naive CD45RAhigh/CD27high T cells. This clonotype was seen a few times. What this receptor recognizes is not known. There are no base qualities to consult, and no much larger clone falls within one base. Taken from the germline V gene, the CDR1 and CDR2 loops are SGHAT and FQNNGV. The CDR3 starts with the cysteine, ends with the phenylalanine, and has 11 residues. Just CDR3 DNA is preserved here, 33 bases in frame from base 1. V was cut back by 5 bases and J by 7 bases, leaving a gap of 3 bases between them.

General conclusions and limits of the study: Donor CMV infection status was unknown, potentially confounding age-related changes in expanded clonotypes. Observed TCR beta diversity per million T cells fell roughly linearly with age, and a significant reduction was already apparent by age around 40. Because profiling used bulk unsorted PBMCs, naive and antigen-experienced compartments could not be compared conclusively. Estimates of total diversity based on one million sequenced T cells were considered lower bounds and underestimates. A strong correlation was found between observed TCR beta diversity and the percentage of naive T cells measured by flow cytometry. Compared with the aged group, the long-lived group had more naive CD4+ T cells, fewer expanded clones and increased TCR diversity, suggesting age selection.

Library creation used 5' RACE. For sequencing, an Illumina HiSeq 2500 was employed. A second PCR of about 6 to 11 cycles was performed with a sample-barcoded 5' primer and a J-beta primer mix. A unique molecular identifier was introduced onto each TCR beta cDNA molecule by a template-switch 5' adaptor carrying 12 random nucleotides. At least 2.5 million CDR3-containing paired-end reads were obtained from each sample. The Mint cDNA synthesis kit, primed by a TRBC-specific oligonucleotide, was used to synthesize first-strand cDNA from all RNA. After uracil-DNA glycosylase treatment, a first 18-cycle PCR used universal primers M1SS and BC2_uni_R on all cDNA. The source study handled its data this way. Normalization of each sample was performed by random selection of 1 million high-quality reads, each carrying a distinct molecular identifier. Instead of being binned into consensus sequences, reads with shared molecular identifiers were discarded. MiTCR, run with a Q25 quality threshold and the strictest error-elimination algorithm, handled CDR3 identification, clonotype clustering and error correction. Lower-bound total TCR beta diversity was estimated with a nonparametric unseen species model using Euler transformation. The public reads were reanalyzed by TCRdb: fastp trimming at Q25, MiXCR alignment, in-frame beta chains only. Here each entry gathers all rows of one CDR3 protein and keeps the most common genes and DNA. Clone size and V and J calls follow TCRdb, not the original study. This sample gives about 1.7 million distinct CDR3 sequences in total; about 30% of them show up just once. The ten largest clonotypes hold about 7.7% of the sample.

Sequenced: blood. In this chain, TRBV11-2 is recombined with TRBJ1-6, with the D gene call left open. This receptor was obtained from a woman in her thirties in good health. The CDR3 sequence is CASSMNSPLHF. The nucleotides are TGTGCCAGCAGCATGAATTCACCCCTCCACTTT.